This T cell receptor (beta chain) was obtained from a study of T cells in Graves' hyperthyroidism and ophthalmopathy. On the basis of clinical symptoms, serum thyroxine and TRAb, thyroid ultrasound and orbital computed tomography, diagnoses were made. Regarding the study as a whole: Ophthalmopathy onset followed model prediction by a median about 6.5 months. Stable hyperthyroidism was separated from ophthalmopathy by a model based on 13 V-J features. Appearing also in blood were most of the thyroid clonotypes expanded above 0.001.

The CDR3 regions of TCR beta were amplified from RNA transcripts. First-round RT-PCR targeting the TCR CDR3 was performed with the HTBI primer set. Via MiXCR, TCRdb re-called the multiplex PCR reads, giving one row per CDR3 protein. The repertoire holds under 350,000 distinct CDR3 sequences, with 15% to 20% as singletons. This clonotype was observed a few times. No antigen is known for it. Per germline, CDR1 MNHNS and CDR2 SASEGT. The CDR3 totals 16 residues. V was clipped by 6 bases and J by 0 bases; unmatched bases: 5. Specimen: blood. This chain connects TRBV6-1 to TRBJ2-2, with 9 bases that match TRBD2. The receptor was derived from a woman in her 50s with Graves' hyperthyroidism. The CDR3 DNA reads TGTGCCAGCAGATCCCCTAGCGGGGCGAACACCGGGGAGCTGTTTTTT. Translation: CASRSPSGANTGELFF.